This is a list of T cell receptor beta chains from one sample in a study of CD8 T cells in Susac syndrome. TCRdb passed the immunoSEQ multiplex PCR reads through MiXCR, listing each CDR3 protein once. The table records under 200,000 distinct CDR3 sequences, 95% of them present only once. Sequenced sample: CD8+ T cells from PBMCs. The origin of the receptors is a human donor with Susac syndrome. CDR3s leave out the opening cysteine and the closing phenylalanine or tryptophan. The order of the fields is D gene, V gene, J gene, CDR3 protein. D genes are given only for firm matches.

NA	TRBV7-9	TRBJ1-5	ASSLGVPSPNQPQH
NA	TRBV20-1	TRBJ1-2	SAIGVLRGGYYGYT
NA	TRBV5-6	TRBJ2-7	ASSTQDGVYEQY
NA	TRBV4-1	TRBJ2-3	ASSQAGAFSSTDTQY
TRBD1	TRBV12-3/TRBV12-4	TRBJ1-5	ASSRPGQGLGQPQH
NA	TRBV5-1	TRBJ1-2	ASSLDGETRHGYT
NA	TRBV27	TRBJ1-1	ASSTRGRYEAF
NA	TRBV12-3/TRBV12-4	TRBJ2-7	ASSLAWYEQY
NA	TRBV7-9	TRBJ2-2	ASSLEGLYTGELF
TRBD1	TRBV6-5	TRBJ2-7	ASSLTGGTEQY
NA	TRBV20-1	TRBJ1-2	SARDREGHTNYGYT
TRBD2	TRBV29-1	TRBJ2-1	SVAIASGIGNEQF